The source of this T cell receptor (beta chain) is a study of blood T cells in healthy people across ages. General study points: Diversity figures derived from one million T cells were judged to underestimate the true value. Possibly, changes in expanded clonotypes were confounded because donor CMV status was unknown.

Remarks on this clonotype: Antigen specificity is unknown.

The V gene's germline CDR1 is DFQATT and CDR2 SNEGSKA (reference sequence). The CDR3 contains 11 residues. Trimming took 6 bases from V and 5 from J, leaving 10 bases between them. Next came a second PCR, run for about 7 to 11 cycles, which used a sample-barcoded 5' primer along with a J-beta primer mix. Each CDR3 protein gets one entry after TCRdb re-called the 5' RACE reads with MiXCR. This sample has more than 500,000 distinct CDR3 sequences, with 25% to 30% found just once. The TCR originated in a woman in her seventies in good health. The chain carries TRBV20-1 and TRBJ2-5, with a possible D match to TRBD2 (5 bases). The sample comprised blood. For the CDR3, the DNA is TGCAGTGCGACACGAGGGGAGACCCAGTACTTC. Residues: CSATRGETQYF.